These 18 T cell receptor beta chains were sequenced from one sample in a study of graft-versus-host responses after intestinal transplantation. The method was immunoSEQ multiplex PCR; TCRdb's version includes in-frame clones alone and lacks a portion of them. The sample has roughly 93,000 clones; roughly 90% are singletons. Their cognate antigens are unknown. The source material was unstimulated CD8+ T cells sorted from spleen or lymph node cells, sampled before transplant. The receptor set was obtained from a human donor who was the organ donor for an intestinal transplant.

This chain connects TRBV7-6 to TRBJ2-5; 10 bases agree with TRBD1. The DNA end is more similar to TRBJ2-7, so the J call may be wrong. The CDR3 runs to 14 residues. CDR1 SGHVS and CDR2 FNYEAQ come from the germline V gene. The chain's CDR3 is CASSIGQGAYEQYF. Written as DNA, the CDR3 is TGTGCCAGCAGCATTGGACAGGGGGCCTACGAGCAGTACTTC.

The chain uses TRBV7-9 and TRBJ1-5; 9 bases line up with TRBD1. With V trimmed by 4 bases and J by 5 bases, 6 bases remained unmatched. This CDR3 has 15 amino acids. Germline values: CDR1 SEHNR, CDR2 FQNEAQ (reference sequence). The CDR3 loop reads CASSSGTGQHQPQHF. CDR3 in DNA: TGTGCCAGCAGCTCCGGGACAGGGCAGCATCAGCCCCAGCATTTT.

In its sample, this clone was seen once. The chain uses TRBV5-4 and TRBJ1-2; the D gene is possibly TRBD1 (6 bases). CDR1 is SGHNT, CDR2 YYREEE, per germline (reference sequence). Trimming removed 3 bases from V and 3 bases from J, with 9 bases in between. The CDR3 length is 13 residues. Written as DNA, the CDR3 is TGTGCCAGCAGCTGGACAGCCGACTATGGCTACACCTTC. It translates to CASSWTADYGYTF.

This chain connects TRBV5-1 to TRBJ2-5; 7 bases fit TRBD1. The J call is doubtful: the DNA matches TRBJ2-7 better. Germline CDR1 and CDR2: SGHRS and YFSETQ. The CDR3 runs to 15 residues. The CDR3 nucleotides are TGCGCCAGCAGCTTGTGGCAGGGGGATACCTACGAGCAGTACTTC. Translating gives CASSLWQGDTYEQYF.

The chain has TRBV28 and TRBJ1-1; TRBD1 agrees at 7 bases. CDR1 MDHEN and CDR2 SYDVKM come from the germline V gene. The CDR3 loop spans 17 amino acids. The V and J ends lost 2 bases and 4 bases, in that order; junction bases with no gene match: 13. CDR3 coding DNA: TGTGCCAGCAGTTTACCGGCTCGGTCAGGGGGTTTCACTGAAGCTTTCTTT. Amino acids: CASSLPARSGGFTEAFF. Variable domain in full (rest from reference TRBV28 and TRBJ1-1): DVKVTQSSRYLVKRTGEKVFLECVQDMDHENMFWYRQDPGLGLRLIYFSYDVKMKEKGDIPEGYSVSREKKERFSLILESASTNQTSMYLCASSLPARSGGFTEAFFGQGTRLTVV.

The chain uses TRBV5-5 and TRBJ1-5; 10 nucleotides line up with TRBD1. The CDR3 runs 18 residues. The germline CDR1 and CDR2 sequences are SGHKS and YYEKEE (reference sequence). Germline trimming cut 4 bases from V and 1 base from J; bases unmatched to any gene: 11. CDR3 loop: CASSPKDRGRGSNQPQHF. CDR3 DNA sequence: TGTGCCAGCAGCCCCAAAGACAGGGGGCGCGGGAGCAATCAGCCCCAGCATTTT.

The chain combines TRBV7-6 with TRBJ1-1; a possible D gene is TRBD1 (6 bases). The CDR3 sequence is 14 residues long. Germline CDR1 is SGHVS and CDR2 is FNYEAQ. V was clipped by 5 bases and J by 6 bases, with 16 bases between them. DNA of the CDR3: TGTGCCAGCAGCGTTTTAGGGGGGGACCCTGAAGCTTTCTTT. It specifies CASSVLGGDPEAFF.

This chain joins TRBV27 and TRBJ2-3; no firm D call. V shed 1 base and J shed 6 bases, with 11 bases lying between them. CDR1 MNHEY and CDR2 SMNVEV come from the germline V gene (reference sequence). The CDR3 loop spans 14 amino acids. This CDR3 reads CASSLFYMSDTQYF. CDR3 DNA sequence: TGTGCCAGCAGTTTATTCTATATGAGTGATACGCAGTATTTT.

This rearrangement joins TRBV27 to TRBJ2-7; TRBD2 might be the D (7 bases). The CDR3 loop spans 15 amino acids. V lost 4 bases and J 2 bases, leaving 15 bases between the germline ends. Looked up from germline, CDR1 is MNHEY and CDR2 is SMNVEV (reference sequence). CDR3 sequence reads: CASSSLGGATYEQYF. The CDR3 nucleotides read TGTGCCAGCAGTTCACTGGGGGGGGCCACCTACGAGCAGTACTTC.

This clone has just a few counts. The chain employs TRBV19 and TRBJ2-2, with D perhaps matching TRBD2 (5 bases). Trimming removed 1 base from V and 2 bases from J, with 5 bases in between. The CDR3 runs to 14 residues. Germline CDR1 reads LNHDA; CDR2 reads SQIVND (reference sequence). CDR3 amino acids: CASSIGTNTGELFF. The CDR3, as DNA: TGTGCCAGTAGTATAGGGACTAACACCGGGGAGCTGTTTTTT.

This chain's CDR3 is CASSLMGQGGNGYTF. CDR3 sequence (DNA): TGTGCCAGCAGTTTAATGGGACAGGGTGGGAATGGCTACACCTTC. The J gene is TRBJ1-2, the V gene TRBV27, with 9 bases identical to TRBD1. The CDR3 has 15 amino acids. The V segment lost 2 bases and the J segment 6 bases; nucleotides outside the gene matches: 7. Germline V gene data show CDR1 as MNHEY and CDR2 as SMNVEV (reference sequence).

The genes are TRBV29-1 and TRBJ2-7; D uncertain. V dropped 7 bases and J dropped 3 bases, with 16 bases sitting between them. This CDR3 is built from 13 residues. CDR1 is SQVTM, CDR2 ANQGSEA, per germline. For the CDR3, the DNA is TGCAGCGCTTTACGACAAAACCACTACGAGCAGTACTTC. Protein sequence: CSALRQNHYEQYF.

The J gene is TRBJ2-7, the V gene TRBV4-1; TRBD1 agrees at 9 bases. V was clipped by 2 bases and J by 3 bases; unmatched bases: 2. Germline-derived CDR1 and CDR2 are MGHRA and YSYEKL. The CDR3 is 14 residues long. This CDR3 is CASSQTTGGYEQYF. The DNA of the CDR3 is TGCGCCAGCAGCCAAACGACAGGGGGCTACGAGCAGTACTTC.

The rearrangement uses TRBV11-2 and TRBJ1-4, with 7 bases fitting TRBD1. This CDR3 contains 15 residues. V was pared by 4 bases and J by 8 bases, with 10 bases of the junction left unmatched. Germline loops: CDR1 SGHAT, CDR2 FQNNGV. The CDR3 region is CASSSRQGVFEKLFF. CDR3 coding DNA: TGTGCCAGCAGCTCCCGACAGGGAGTCTTCGAAAAACTGTTTTTT.

The chain has TRBV4-2 and TRBJ2-7; TRBD1 might be the D (6 bases). The germline V and J ends were trimmed by 0 bases and 0 bases, with 12 bases remaining between them. Germline V gene sequence: CDR1 LGHNA, CDR2 YNFKEQ. CDR3 length: 16 residues. Here the CDR3 DNA reads TGTGCCAGCAGCCAAGACCCCGGGGACAACTCCTACGAGCAGTACTTC. Translation gives CASSQDPGDNSYEQYF.

The chain links TRBV27 to TRBJ2-2, with 7 bases matching TRBD2. CDR1 is MNHEY and CDR2 is SMNVEV in the germline V gene (reference sequence). The CDR3 extends over 16 amino acids. With V trimmed by 0 bases and J by 4 bases, 5 bases remained unmatched. CDR3 region: CASSLSSGEFTGELFF. The CDR3 DNA sequence: TGTGCCAGCAGTTTATCGAGCGGGGAGTTCACCGGGGAGCTGTTTTTT.

This chain links TRBV4-3 with TRBJ2-7; TRBD2 matches at 10 bases. J lost 2 bases, V lost 1 base, and 2 bases had no gene match. The germline V gene encodes CDR1 LGHNA and CDR2 YSLEER. The length of the CDR3 is 15 residues. For the CDR3, the DNA is TGCGCCAGCAGCCAAGGCACTAGCGGGGCCTACGAGCAGTACTTC. The encoded protein is CASSQGTSGAYEQYF.

J is TRBJ2-2 and V is TRBV6-1; TRBD2 agrees at 7 bases. This CDR3 comprises 14 residues. With V trimmed by 5 bases and J by 3 bases, 3 bases remained unmatched. Germline V lookup: CDR1 MNHNS, CDR2 SASEGT. DNA of the CDR3: TGTGCCAGCAGTTGGGGGGGGGACACCGGGGAGCTGTTTTTT. Translated, it gives CASSWGGDTGELFF.